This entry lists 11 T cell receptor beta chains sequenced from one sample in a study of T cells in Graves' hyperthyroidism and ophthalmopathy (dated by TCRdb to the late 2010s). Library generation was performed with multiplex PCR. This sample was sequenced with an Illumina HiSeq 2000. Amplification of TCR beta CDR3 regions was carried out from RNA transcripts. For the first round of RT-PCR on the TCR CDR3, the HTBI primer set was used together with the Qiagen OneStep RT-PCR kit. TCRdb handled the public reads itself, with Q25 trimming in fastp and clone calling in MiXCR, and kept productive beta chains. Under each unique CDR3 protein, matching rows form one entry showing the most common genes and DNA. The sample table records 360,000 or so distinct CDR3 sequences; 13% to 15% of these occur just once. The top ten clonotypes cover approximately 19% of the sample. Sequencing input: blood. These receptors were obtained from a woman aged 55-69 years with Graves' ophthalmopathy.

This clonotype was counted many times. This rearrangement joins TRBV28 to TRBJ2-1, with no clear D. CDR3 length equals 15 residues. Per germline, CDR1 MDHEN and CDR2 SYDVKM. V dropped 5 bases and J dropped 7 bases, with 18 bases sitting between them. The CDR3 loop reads CASSPPYGVSNEQFF. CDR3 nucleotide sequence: TGTGCCAGCAGTCCGCCTTACGGCGTATCTAATGAGCAGTTCTTC. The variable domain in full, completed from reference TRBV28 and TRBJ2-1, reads DVKVTQSSRYLVKRTGEKVFLECVQDMDHENMFWYRQDPGLGLRLIYFSYDVKMKEKGDIPEGYSVSREKKERFSLILESASTNQTSMYLCASSPPYGVSNEQFFGPGTRLTVL.

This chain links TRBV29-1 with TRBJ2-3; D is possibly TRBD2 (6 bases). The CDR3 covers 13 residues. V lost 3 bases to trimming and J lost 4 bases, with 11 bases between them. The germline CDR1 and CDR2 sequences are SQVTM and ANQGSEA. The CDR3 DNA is TGCAGCGTTGATCGGGAGTCAGCAGATACGCAGTATTTT. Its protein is CSVDRESADTQYF.

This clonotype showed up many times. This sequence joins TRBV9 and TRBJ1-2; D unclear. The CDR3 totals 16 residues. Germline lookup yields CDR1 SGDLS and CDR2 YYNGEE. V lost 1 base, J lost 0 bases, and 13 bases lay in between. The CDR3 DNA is TGTGCCAGCAGCGTAAGCCAGTTGGGCGCTAACTATGGCTACACCTTC. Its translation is CASSVSQLGANYGYTF.

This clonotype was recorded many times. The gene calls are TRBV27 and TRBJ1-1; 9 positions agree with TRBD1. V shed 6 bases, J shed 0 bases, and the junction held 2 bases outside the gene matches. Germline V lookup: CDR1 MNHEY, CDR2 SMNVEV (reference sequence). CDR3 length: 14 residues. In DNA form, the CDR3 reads TGTGCCAGCAGGGACAGGGGAATGAACACTGAAGCTTTCTTT. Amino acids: CASRDRGMNTEAFF.

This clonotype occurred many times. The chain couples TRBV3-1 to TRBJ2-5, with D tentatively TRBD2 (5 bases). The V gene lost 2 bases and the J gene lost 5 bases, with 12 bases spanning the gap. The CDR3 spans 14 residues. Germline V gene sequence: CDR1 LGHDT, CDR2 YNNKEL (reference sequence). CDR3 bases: TGTGCCAGCAGCCAACGAGGGCCCGCGGAGACCCAGTACTTC. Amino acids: CASSQRGPAETQYF.

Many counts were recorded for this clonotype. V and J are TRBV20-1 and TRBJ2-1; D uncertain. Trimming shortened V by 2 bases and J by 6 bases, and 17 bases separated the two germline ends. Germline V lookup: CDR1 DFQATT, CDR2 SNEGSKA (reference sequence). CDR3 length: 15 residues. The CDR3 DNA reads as TGCAGTGCTAGATCCCAGTTTGGAACGGTCAATGAGCAGTTCTTC. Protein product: CSARSQFGTVNEQFF.

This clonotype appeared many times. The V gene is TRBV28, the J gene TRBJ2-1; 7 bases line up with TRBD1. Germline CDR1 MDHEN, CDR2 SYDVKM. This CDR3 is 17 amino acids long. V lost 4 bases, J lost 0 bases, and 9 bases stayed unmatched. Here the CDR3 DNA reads TGTGCCAGCAGTTCCCTACAGGGGTTGGGCTCCTACAATGAGCAGTTCTTC. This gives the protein CASSSLQGLGSYNEQFF. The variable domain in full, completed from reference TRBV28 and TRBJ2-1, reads DVKVTQSSRYLVKRTGEKVFLECVQDMDHENMFWYRQDPGLGLRLIYFSYDVKMKEKGDIPEGYSVSREKKERFSLILESASTNQTSMYLCASSSLQGLGSYNEQFFGPGTRLTVL.

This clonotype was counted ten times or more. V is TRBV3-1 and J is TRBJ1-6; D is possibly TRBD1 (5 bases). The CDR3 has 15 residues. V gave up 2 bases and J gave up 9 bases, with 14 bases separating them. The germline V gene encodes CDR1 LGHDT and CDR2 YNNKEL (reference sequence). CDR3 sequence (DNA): TGTGCCAGCAGCCAATTCCCGGCCCAGGGTTCACCCCTCCACTTT. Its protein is CASSQFPAQGSPLHF.

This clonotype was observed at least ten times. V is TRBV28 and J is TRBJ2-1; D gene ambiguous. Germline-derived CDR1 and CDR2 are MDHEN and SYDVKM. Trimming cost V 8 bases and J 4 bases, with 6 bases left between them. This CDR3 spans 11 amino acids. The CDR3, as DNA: TGTGCCAGCGGCGCGTACAATGAGCAGTTCTTC. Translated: CASGAYNEQFF.

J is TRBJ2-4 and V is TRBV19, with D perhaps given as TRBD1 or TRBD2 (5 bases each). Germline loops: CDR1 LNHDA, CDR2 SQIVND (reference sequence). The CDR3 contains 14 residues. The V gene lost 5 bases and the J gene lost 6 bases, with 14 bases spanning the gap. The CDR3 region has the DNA TGTGCCAGTAGTGACGGGACGGGAAGAAACATTCAGTACTTC. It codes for CASSDGTGRNIQYF.

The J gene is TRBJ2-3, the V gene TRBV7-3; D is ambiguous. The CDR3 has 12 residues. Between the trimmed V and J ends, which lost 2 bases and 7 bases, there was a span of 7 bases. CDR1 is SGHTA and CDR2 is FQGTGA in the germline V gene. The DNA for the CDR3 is TGTGCCAGCAGCTTAGATCGGAATACGCAGTATTTT. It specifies CASSLDRNTQYF. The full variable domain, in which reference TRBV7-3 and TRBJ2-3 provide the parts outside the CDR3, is GAGVSQTPSNKVTEKGKYVELRCDPISGHTALYWYRQSLGQGPEFLIYFQGTGAADDSGLPNDRFFAVRPEGSVSTLKIQRTERGDSAVYLCASSLDRNTQYFGPGTRLTVL.